The clone carrying this TCR beta chain was seen a handful of times. What it recognizes is unknown. This specimen includes other DNA sequences encoding the same CDR3. Primers: 60 Vbeta forward and 13 Jbeta reverse. Measured with immunoSEQ multiplex PCR; TCRdb has only the in-frame clones, and not every one. This table holds some 150,000 clones, 75% to 85% found once. This entry belongs to a study of cytomegalovirus exposure and HLA in healthy donors. Study results and caveats: Another analysis was done later, and it associated 17,000 or so TCR beta sequences with HLA alleles at 0.05 false discovery rate. It is likely that the observed cluster of highly shared sequence variants was a sequencing artifact. Cytomegalovirus association was assigned to approximately 180 TCR beta chains.

With 0 bases removed from V and 0 bases from J, the gap between germline ends came to 9 bases. This CDR3 is 15 amino acids long. CDR1 is SGDLS, CDR2 YYNGEE, per germline. The sample taken for sequencing was PBMCs. The chain links TRBV9 to TRBJ2-5; possible D gene TRBD1, 6 bases. The sequence came from a man between 50 and 59 years old in good health and CMV-seropositive. CDR3 nucleotide sequence: TGTGCCAGCAGCGTAGGGACAGCGTACCAAGAGACCCAGTACTTC. Translating gives CASSVGTAYQETQYF.